This TCR beta chain was observed in a study of T cell responses to AZD1222 COVID-19 vaccine. Using immunoSEQ multiplex PCR, the repertoire was profiled, and TCRdb retains in-frame clones only, with some absent. Of nearly 35,000 clones in the sample, about 86% were seen once. Trimming took 5 bases from V and 1 from J, leaving 12 bases between them. This CDR3 region has 14 residues. The germline V gene encodes CDR1 MNHEY and CDR2 SVGAGI. With respect to this clone: What it binds is unknown.

Regarding the study as a whole: Two AZD1222 administrations were followed by greater Spike-specific TCR breadth and depth. No repertoire was sampled before or during the peak T cell response, only after it. Nearly half of the spike-specific TCRs reportedly recognize variant regions that carry no mutations. Donors, mostly white British, included more females; clonal diversity was possibly underestimated.

This chain uses TRBV6-5 with TRBJ2-7, with D perhaps matching TRBD1 (6 bases). Sequenced here: peripheral blood, sampled on day 0 of AZD1222 vaccination. The receptor was isolated from an adult in good health. CDR3: CASSPRTESYEQYF. For the CDR3, the DNA is TGTGCCAGCAGTCCCCGGACAGAGTCCTACGAGCAGTACTTC.